This TCR beta chain came from a study of cytomegalovirus exposure and HLA in healthy donors. V lost 1 base to trimming and J lost 5 bases, with 11 bases between them. The germline V gene has CDR1 SGHAT and CDR2 FQNNGV. The CDR3 is 15 amino acids. The data were produced by immunoSEQ multiplex PCR, yet TCRdb's version contains in-frame clones alone and is incomplete. The table has 200,000 or so clones, approximately 80% seen once; the top ten hold around an eighth. This rearrangement joins TRBV11-2 to TRBJ2-2, with D unclear. The origin of this receptor is a woman aged 30 to 39 in good health and CMV-seropositive. The sample taken for sequencing was PBMCs. The CDR3 DNA reads TGTGCCAGCAGCTTAGCGACGGTGAGGACCGGGGAGCTGTTTTTT. Amino acid sequence: CASSLATVRTGELFF.